The 13 T cell receptor beta chains listed next were all sequenced from one sample in a study of technical replicates of blood from several donors. Profiling relied on immunoSEQ multiplex PCR, and the TCRdb table lists in-frame clones only, not all of them. The profile shows 70,000 to 95,000 clones, roughly 92% of them singletons. Sequencing was done on a sample of T cells isolated from PBMCs. These receptors were obtained from a human donor in good health.

The rearrangement uses TRBV4-1 and TRBJ2-7; 10 bases map to TRBD2. CDR1 is MGHRA and CDR2 is YSYEKL in the germline V gene. After removal of 0 bases from V and 3 bases from J, the junction contained 5 bases not matched to a gene. The CDR3 covers 16 residues. This CDR3 is CASSQDRLAGGYEQYF. DNA of the CDR3: TGCGCCAGCAGCCAAGATCGACTAGCGGGCGGCTACGAGCAGTACTTC.

V and J are TRBV9 and TRBJ2-1; 7 nucleotides line up with TRBD2. The CDR3 extends over 17 amino acids. The junction had 12 bases not matched to a gene; V was cut back by 4 bases and J by 2 bases. Germline V gives CDR1 SGDLS, CDR2 YYNGEE. As DNA, the CDR3 is TGTGCCAGCAGCCTCATCGAGGGGACTAAGCCCTACAATGAGCAGTTCTTC. Translation gives CASSLIEGTKPYNEQFF.

The chain uses TRBV27 and TRBJ1-1; no clear D gene. Germline V gene data show CDR1 as MNHEY and CDR2 as SMNVEV (reference sequence). The CDR3 is 14 residues long. Deletions cut 5 bases from V and 0 bases from J, with 10 bases between. The CDR3 bases are TGTGCCAGCAGTGGTGCCAGGATGAACACTGAAGCTTTCTTT. It translates to CASSGARMNTEAFF.

A single count supports this clone. The chain couples TRBV27 to TRBJ1-6; a possible D gene is TRBD1 (6 bases). This CDR3 has 15 residues. V lost 6 bases and J lost 9, with 18 bases in between. In germline, CDR1 is MNHEY, CDR2 SMNVEV (reference sequence). The CDR3 sequence is CASRPLTGEASPLHF. As DNA, the CDR3 is TGTGCCAGCAGACCTCTGACAGGTGAGGCTTCACCCCTCCACTTT.

V and J are TRBV5-1 and TRBJ2-7, with D possibly TRBD1 on 5 matching bases. The germline V gene encodes CDR1 SGHRS and CDR2 YFSETQ. The V gene lost 0 bases and the J gene lost 0 bases, with 10 bases spanning the gap. The length of the CDR3 is 15 residues. In DNA form, the CDR3 reads TGCGCCAGCAGCTTGGCCCCGACAGTCTCCTACGAGCAGTACTTC. This encodes CASSLAPTVSYEQYF.

This chain uses TRBV15 with TRBJ2-7; no reliable D call. CDR1 and CDR2 from the germline V gene are LNHNV and YYDKDF (reference sequence). The CDR3 loop spans 13 amino acids. Trimming left V 5 bases short and J 0 bases short, with 8 bases between. CDR3: CATSDVSSYEQYF. The CDR3 nucleotides read TGTGCCACCAGCGATGTTAGCTCCTACGAGCAGTACTTC.

The chain has TRBV6-5 and TRBJ2-1; 10 nucleotides align to TRBD2. Germline V gives CDR1 MNHEY, CDR2 SVGAGI. The CDR3 sequence is 15 residues long. V lost 6 bases and J lost 4; bases outside the gene matches: 6. The CDR3 nucleotides are TGTGCCAGCAGGACCGGGACTAGCGTTTACAATGAGCAGTTCTTC. Translating it yields CASRTGTSVYNEQFF.

The chain links TRBV29-1 to TRBJ2-7; TRBD1 agrees at 7 bases. V shed 4 bases, J shed 1 base, and the junction held 1 base outside the gene matches. CDR3 length equals 12 residues. CDR1 and CDR2 (germline): SQVTM, ANQGSEA. The CDR3 protein is CSVGTGSYEQYF. CDR3 in DNA: TGCAGCGTTGGGACAGGTTCCTACGAGCAGTACTTC.

The V call is TRBV4-2, the J call TRBJ2-4; 8 bases agree with TRBD2. The germline V gene has CDR1 LGHNA and CDR2 YNFKEQ. CDR3 length equals 16 residues. V lost 4 bases and J lost 7; bases outside the gene matches: 12. The CDR3 region is CASSPPGASGLNIQYF. The CDR3 coding sequence is TGTGCCAGCAGCCCCCCTGGGGCTAGCGGGTTGAACATTCAGTACTTC.

The genes are TRBV4-1 and TRBJ2-2; D gene uncertain. The V end was cut by 4 bases, the J end by 2 bases, with 20 bases between. Germline-derived CDR1 and CDR2 are MGHRA and YSYEKL. The CDR3 sequence is 18 residues long. CDR3 region: CASSRSRAEKLNTGELFF. For the CDR3, the DNA is TGCGCCAGCAGCCGTAGCCGTGCGGAGAAATTAAACACCGGGGAGCTGTTTTTT.

The V and J genes are TRBV5-6 and TRBJ2-1, with D hard to call. V shed 0 bases and J shed 8 bases, with 6 bases lying between them. This CDR3 contains 12 residues. Per germline, CDR1 SGHDT and CDR2 YYEEEE. CDR3 in amino acids: CASSLVSDEQFF. The CDR3 DNA reads as TGTGCCAGCAGCTTGGTTTCGGATGAGCAGTTCTTC.

The gene calls are TRBV2 and TRBJ1-2; D is perhaps TRBD1 (6 bases). V was cut by 7 bases and J by 8 bases, with 17 bases left in between. The CDR3 contains 13 residues. Germline lookup yields CDR1 SNHLY and CDR2 FYNNEI. The CDR3 DNA reads TGTGCCAGCAAACGGTCAGGGGACCACGGCTACACCTTC. It encodes CASKRSGDHGYTF.

CDR3 coding DNA: TGTGCCAGCAGCTCGAGACTCCACCAAGAGACCCAGTACTTC. As protein: CASSSRLHQETQYF. The rearrangement joins TRBV11-3 to TRBJ2-5; D is ambiguous. The CDR3 totals 14 residues. V was clipped by 4 bases and J by 0 bases, with 9 bases between them. The V gene's germline CDR1 is SGHNT and CDR2 YENEEA.